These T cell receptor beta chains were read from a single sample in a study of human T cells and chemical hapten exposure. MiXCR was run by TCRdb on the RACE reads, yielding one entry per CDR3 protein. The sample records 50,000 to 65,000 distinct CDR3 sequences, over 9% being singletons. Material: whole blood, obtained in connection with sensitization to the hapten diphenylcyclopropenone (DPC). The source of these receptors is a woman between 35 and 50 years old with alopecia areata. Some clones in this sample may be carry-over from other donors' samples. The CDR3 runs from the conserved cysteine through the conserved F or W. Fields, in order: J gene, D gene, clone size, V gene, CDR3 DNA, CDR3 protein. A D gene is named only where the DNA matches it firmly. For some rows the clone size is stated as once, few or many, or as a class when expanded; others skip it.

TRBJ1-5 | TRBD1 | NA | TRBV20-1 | TGCAGTGCTACGGACAGGGTTAGCAATCAGCCCCAGCATTTT | CSATDRVSNQPQHF
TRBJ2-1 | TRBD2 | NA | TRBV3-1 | TGTGCCAGCAGCCCGACTAGCGGGGTAGGGCAGTTCTTC | CASSPTSGVGQFF
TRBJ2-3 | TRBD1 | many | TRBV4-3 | TGCGCCAGCAGCCAAGACGGCACAGGGGTGGCCCCCGATACGCAGTATTTT | CASSQDGTGVAPDTQYF
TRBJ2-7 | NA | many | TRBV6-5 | TGTGCCAGCAGTTACGGACCCCCACCTGGAGTCGCCTACGAGCAGTACTTC | CASSYGPPPGVAYEQYF
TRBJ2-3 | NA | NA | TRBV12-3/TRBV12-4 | TGTGCCAGCAGTTTTGGTCGGGGAGCGCAGTATTTT | CASSFGRGAQYF
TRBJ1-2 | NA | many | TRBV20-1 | TGCAGTGCTAGAGCCCTAGCGGAGAACTATGGCTACACCTTC | CSARALAENYGYTF
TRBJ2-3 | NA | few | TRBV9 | TGTGCCAGCAGCGGGGCTGCCGGGGGAAGCACAGATACGCAGTATTTT | CASSGAAGGSTDTQYF
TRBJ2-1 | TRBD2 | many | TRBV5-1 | TGCGCCAGCAGCTTGAAGGCGGGAGGGGGAAATGAGCAGTTCTTC | CASSLKAGGGNEQFF
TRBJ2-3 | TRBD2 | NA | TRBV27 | TGTGCCAGCAGGGCGGGAGTGAACACAGATACGCAGTATTTT | CASRAGVNTDTQYF
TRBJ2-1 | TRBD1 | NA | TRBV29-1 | TGCAGCTTCTACTCAGGGGGCCGGAATGAGCAGTTCTTC | CSFYSGGRNEQFF
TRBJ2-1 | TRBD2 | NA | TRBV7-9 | TGTGCCAGCAGCTTTGACGGGCTAGCGGGAGTGAATGAGCAGTTCTTC | CASSFDGLAGVNEQFF
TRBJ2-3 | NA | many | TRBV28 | TGTGCCAGCAGCCGCGGACGGGTGGGGGGTAAGGATACGCAGTATTTT | CASSRGRVGGKDTQYF
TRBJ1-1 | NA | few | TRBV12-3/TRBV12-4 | TGTGCCAGCAGTTTGAGGACGAACACTGAAGCTTTCTTT | CASSLRTNTEAFF
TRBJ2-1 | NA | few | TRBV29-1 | TGCAGTCAAAGCGGGTACAATGAGCAGTTCTTC | CSQSGYNEQFF
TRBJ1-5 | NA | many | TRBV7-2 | TGTGCCAGCAGCTTACAGAGCAATCAGCCCCAGCATTTT | CASSLQSNQPQHF
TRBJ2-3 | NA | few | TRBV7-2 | TGTGCCAGCAGCTTGGGAGCGCCCAGGTCTAGCACAGATACGCAGTATTTT | CASSLGAPRSSTDTQYF
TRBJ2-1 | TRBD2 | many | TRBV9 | TGTGCCAGCAGCTCTAGCGGGGGGGCGTACAATGAGCAGTTCTTC | CASSSSGGAYNEQFF
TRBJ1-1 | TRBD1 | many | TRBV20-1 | TGCAGTGCCCAGAGGACAGGGGGGTACACTGAAGCTTTCTTT | CSAQRTGGYTEAFF
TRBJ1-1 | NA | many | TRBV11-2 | TGTGCCAGCAGCTTCGCGGGGGCTATCACTGAAGCTTTCTTT | CASSFAGAITEAFF
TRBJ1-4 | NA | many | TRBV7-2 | TGTGCCAGCAGCTCCAACAGGGCCCCCAATGAAAAACTGTTTTTT | CASSSNRAPNEKLFF
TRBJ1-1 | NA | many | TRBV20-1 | TGCAGTGCTTCAATCTTGATTAAGACAGTAAACACTGAAGCTTTCTTT | CSASILIKTVNTEAFF
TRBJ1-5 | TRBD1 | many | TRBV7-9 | TGTGCCAGCAGCTCCGACAGGGGGCCTGGGCAGCCCCAGCATTTT | CASSSDRGPGQPQHF
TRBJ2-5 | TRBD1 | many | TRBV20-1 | TGCAGTGCTAGAGACTCGACAGGGCAAGAGACCCAGTACTTC | CSARDSTGQETQYF
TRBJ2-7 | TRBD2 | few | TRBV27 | TGTGCCAGCAGCCCCGGGGGGGAGATTTACGAGCAGTACTTC | CASSPGGEIYEQYF
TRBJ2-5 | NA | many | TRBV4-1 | TGCGCCAGCAGCCTGACGCAACTCCAAGAGACCCAGTACTTC | CASSLTQLQETQYF
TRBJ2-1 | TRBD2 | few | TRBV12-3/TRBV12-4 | TGTGCCAGCAGAGGACTAGCGGGGGGGCCTGGTGAGCAGTTCTTC | CASRGLAGGPGEQFF
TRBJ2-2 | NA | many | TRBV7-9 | TGTGCCAGCAGCTTGGACAAGGTATCCGGGGAGCTGTTTTTT | CASSLDKVSGELFF
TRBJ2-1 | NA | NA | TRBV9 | TGTGCCAGCAGACCCGAAGGGGGGTCCTACAATGAGCAGTTCTTC | CASRPEGGSYNEQFF
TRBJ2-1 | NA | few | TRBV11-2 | TGTGCCAGCAGCCCCTCCGGGACTCTTAATGAGCAGTTCTTC | CASSPSGTLNEQFF
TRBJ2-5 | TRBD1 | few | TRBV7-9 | TGTGCCAGCAGTTCGGGACAGACACCCCAAGAGACCCAGTACTTC | CASSSGQTPQETQYF
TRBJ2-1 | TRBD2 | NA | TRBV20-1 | TGCAGAGTAGCGGGAGAGATTAATGAGCAGTTCTTC | CRVAGEINEQFF
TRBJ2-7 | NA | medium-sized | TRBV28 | TGTGCCAGCAGTGTACCCTCCTACGAGCAGTACTTC | CASSVPSYEQYF
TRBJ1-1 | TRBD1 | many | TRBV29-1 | TGCAGCGTCCGGACAGGATCGAGGAACACTGAAGCTTTCTTT | CSVRTGSRNTEAFF
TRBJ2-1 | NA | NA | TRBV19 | TGTGCCAGTAGCCCGGACCGGAGCTCCTACAATGAGCAGTTCTTC | CASSPDRSSYNEQFF
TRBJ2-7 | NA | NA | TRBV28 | TGTGCCAGCAGCCCCTTAACCTACGAGCAGTACTTC | CASSPLTYEQYF
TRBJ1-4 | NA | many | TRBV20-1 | TGCAGTGCAAAGTCCGGTGAAAAACTGTTTTTT | CSAKSGEKLFF
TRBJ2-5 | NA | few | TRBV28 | TGTGCCAGCAGCCCACTCTCGGAGACCCAGTACTTC | CASSPLSETQYF
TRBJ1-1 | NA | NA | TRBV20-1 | TGCAGTGCTAGAGGGGGAATTGTTAAGACTTTCTTT | CSARGGIVKTFF
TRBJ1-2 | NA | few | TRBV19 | TGTGCCAGTAGTACACCCCGGACAGACTATGGCTACACCTTC | CASSTPRTDYGYTF
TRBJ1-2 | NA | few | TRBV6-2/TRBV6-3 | TGTGCCAGCAGTTACGAAGGGGTCGATGGCTACACCTTC | CASSYEGVDGYTF
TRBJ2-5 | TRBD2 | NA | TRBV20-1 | TGCAGTGCTAGAGAGTCGCTAGCGGGTAAAGAGACCCAGTACTTC | CSARESLAGKETQYF
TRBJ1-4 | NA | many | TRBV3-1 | TGTGCCAGCAGCCAAGATCAGCAGGGTAGAAAACTGTTTTTT | CASSQDQQGRKLFF
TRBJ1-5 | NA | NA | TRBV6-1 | TGTGCCAGCAGCAAAGGTGTTTCGGAGAGCAATCAGCCCCAGCATTTT | CASSKGVSESNQPQHF
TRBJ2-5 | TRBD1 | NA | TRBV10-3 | TGTGCCACCCTAGGACAGGGCGGCGAGACCCAGTACTTC | CATLGQGGETQYF
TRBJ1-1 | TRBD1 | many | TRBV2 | TGTGCCAGCAGTAGCCAGGGGGCGGTCACTGAAGCTTTCTTT | CASSSQGAVTEAFF
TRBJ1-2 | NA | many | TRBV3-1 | TGTGCCAGCAGCCAAGATCTTGGAGGGGACTATGGCTACACCTTC | CASSQDLGGDYGYTF
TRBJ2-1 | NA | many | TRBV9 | TGTGCCAGCAGCCCCCAGGGAGTATCTGGGAACAATGAGCAGTTCTTC | CASSPQGVSGNNEQFF
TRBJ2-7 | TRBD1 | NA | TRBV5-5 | TGTGCCAGCAGCCGGGACAGAGGGTACGAGCAGTACTTC | CASSRDRGYEQYF
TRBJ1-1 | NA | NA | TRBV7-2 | TGTGCCAGCAGCTGGGGGACAAATATTGAAGCTTTCTTT | CASSWGTNIEAFF
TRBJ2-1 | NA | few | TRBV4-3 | TGCGCCAGCAGCCCGACCGAAGGGTATGGGCAGTTCTTC | CASSPTEGYGQFF
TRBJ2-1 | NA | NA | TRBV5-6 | TGTGCCAGCAGCTTGGAGGGACCCGGAGGCAATGAGCAGTTCTTC | CASSLEGPGGNEQFF